This TCR beta chain was identified during a study of a mutant IDH1 vaccine in newly diagnosed glioma. Study background: Patients were given eight vaccinations, scheduled in weeks 1, 3, 5, 7, 11, 15, 19 and 23. The start of vaccination came 4-6 weeks after radiotherapy alone, or with temozolomide cycles.

The germline V gene has CDR1 SGDLS and CDR2 YYNGEE. The CDR3 totals 12 residues. Trimming took off 0 bases at V and 5 bases at J, with 3 bases between the two ends. On this clone itself: Its cognate antigen is unknown.

Time point noted: week 5, during vaccination. Vaccinated patients received 300 ug of mutant IDH1 20-mer peptide per dose, with topical imiquimod. In every donor, the tumor was a new WHO grade 3 or 4 IDH1-mutant, ATRX-lost astrocytoma. Using immunoSEQ multiplex PCR, the repertoire was profiled, and TCRdb retains in-frame clones only, with some absent. The data hold 50,000 to 60,000 clones, with around four fifths observed a single time. The rearrangement uses TRBV9 and TRBJ2-1; no clear D gene. The sequence came from a man aged 50-60 years with glioma. This material consisted of PBMCs, taken from a glioma patient whose treatment included an IDH1 peptide vaccine. The CDR3 region has the DNA TGTGCCAGCAGCGTAGTGCACAATGAGCAGTTCTTC. This sequence encodes CASSVVHNEQFF.